Sequencing of this T cell receptor (beta chain) was carried out in a study of blood T cells in healthy people across ages. Study outcomes and limitations: Because donor CMV status was unknown, expanded clonotype changes were possibly confounded.

To note about this clonotype: Its antigen remains unidentified.

Through a sample-barcoded 5' primer and a J-beta primer mix, a second PCR was run for roughly 7 to 11 cycles. TCRdb reprocessed the 5' RACE reads via MiXCR and lists one record per CDR3 protein. The sample consists of some 920,000 distinct CDR3 sequences, around 54% of them appearing once. The germline V gene has CDR1 MDHEN and CDR2 SYDVKM. There are 14 residues in the CDR3. Unmatched junction bases numbered 8, after V lost 6 bases and J lost 10 bases. Per sample, at least 6 micrograms of total RNA were extracted. Sequenced input: blood. This sequence was found in an older woman in good health. The J gene is TRBJ2-1, the V gene TRBV28; TRBD2 matches at 11 bases. The CDR3 DNA is TGTGCCAGCAGACTCGCCGGGACTAGCGGAGAGCAGTTCTTC. This translates into CASRLAGTSGEQFF.